This T cell receptor beta chain comes out of a study of technical replicates of blood from a few donors. The assay was immunoSEQ multiplex PCR, and TCRdb's table has in-frame clones only and misses some. The sample has more than 65,000 clones; roughly 91% are singletons. V was trimmed by 0 bases and J by 4 bases, leaving 15 bases between them. The CDR3 extends over 16 amino acids. Germline V gene lookup returns CDR1 MNHEY and CDR2 SVGAGI. Sequencing used T cells isolated from PBMCs. This clonotype was sampled from a human donor in good health. The V call is TRBV6-5, the J call TRBJ2-5; D is possibly TRBD2 (6 bases). CDR3 DNA: TGTGCCAGCAGTTACTCGACCGAGACCGGGGGAGAGACCCAGTACTTC. Translating gives CASSYSTETGGETQYF.